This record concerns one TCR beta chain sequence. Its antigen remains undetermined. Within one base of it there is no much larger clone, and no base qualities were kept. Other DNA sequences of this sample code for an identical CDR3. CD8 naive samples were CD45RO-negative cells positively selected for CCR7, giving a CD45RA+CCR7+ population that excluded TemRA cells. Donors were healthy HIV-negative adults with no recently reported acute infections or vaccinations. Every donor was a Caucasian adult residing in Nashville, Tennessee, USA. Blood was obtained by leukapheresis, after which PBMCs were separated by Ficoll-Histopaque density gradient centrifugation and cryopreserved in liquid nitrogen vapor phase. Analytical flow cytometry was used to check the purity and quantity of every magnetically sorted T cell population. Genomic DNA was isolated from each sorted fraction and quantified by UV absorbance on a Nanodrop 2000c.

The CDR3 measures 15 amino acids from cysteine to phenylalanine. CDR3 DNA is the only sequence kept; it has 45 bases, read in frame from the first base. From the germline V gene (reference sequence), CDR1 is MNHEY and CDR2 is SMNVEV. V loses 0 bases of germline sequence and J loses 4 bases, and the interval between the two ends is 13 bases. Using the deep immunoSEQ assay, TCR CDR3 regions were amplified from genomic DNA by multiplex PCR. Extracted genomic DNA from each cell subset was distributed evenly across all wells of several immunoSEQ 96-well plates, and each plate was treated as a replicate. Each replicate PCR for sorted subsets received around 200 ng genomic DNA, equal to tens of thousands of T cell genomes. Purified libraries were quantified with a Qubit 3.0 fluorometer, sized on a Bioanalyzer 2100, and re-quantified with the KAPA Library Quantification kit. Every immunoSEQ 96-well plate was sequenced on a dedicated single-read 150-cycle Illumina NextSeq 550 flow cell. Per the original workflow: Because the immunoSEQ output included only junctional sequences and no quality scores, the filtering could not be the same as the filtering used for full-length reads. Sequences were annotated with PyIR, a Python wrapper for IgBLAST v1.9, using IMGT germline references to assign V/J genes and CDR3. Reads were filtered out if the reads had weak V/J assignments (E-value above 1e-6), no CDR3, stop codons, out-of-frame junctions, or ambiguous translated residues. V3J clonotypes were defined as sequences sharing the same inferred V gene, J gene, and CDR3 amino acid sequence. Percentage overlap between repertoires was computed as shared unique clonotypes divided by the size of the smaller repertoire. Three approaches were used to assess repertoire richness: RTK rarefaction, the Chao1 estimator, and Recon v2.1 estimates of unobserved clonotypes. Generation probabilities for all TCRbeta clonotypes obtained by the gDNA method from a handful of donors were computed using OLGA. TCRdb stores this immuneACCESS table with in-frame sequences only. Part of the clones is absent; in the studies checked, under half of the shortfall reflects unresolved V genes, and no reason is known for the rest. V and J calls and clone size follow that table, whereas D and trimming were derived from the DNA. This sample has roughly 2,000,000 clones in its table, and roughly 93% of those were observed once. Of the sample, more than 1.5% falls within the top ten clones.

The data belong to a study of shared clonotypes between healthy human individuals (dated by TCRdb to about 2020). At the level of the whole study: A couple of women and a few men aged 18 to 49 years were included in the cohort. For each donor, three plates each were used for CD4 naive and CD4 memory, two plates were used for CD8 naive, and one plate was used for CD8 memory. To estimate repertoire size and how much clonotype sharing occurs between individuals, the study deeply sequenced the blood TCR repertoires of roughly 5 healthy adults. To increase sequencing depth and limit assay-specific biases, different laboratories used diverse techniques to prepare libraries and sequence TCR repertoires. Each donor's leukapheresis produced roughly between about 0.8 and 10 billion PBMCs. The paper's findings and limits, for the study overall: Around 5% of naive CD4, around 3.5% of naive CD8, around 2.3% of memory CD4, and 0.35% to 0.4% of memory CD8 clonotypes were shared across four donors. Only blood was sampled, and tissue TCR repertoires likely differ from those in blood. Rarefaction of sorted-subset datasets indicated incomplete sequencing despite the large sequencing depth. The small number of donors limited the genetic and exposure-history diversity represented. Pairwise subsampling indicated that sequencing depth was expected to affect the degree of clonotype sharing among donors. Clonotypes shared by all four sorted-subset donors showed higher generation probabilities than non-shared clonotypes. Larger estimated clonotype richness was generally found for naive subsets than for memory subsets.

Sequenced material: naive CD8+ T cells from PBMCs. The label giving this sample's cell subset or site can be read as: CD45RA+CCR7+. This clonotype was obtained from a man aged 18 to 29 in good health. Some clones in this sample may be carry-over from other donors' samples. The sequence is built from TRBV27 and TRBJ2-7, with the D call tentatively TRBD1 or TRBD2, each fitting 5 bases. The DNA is TGTGCCAGCAGTTTATCTGGTGGGGCGGGTTACGAGCAGTACTTC. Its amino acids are CASSLSGGAGYEQYF.